Presented here are 14 T cell receptor beta chains from one specimen sequenced in a study of T cell responses to AZD1222 COVID-19 vaccine. Sequencing was performed with immunoSEQ multiplex PCR; in TCRdb, only in-frame clones are kept and a portion is missing. The sample lists over 110,000 clones, 75% to 90% seen once, with 1.5% to 2% in the top ten. The specimen was peripheral blood, collected on day 0 of AZD1222 vaccination. The receptor set was obtained from an adult in good health.

The CDR3 DNA reads as TGTGCCAGCAGTCGAACAGCGACCAGCTCTGGAAACACCATATATTTT. Amino acid sequence: CASSRTATSSGNTIYF. V gene TRBV6-6 combines with J gene TRBJ1-3, with D unresolved. The CDR3 covers 16 residues. CDR1 and CDR2 (germline): MNHNY, SVGAGI (reference sequence). Trimming left V 5 bases short and J 0 bases short, with 14 bases between.

The chain combines TRBV19 with TRBJ1-2; the match to TRBD1 covers 11 bases. With 5 bases clipped from V and 3 bases from J, the junction kept 8 bases outside the gene matches. Looked up from germline, CDR1 is LNHDA and CDR2 is SQIVND (reference sequence). The CDR3 consists of 16 residues. CDR3 bases: TGTGCCAGTAGTCCGGGACAGGGGGGGAAGGACTATGGCTACACCTTC. Translation: CASSPGQGGKDYGYTF.

V usage is TRBV12-3 or TRBV12-4 and J usage is TRBJ1-1; no firm D call. V lost 4 bases to trimming and J lost 0 bases, with 6 bases between them. CDR3 size: 13 residues. The CDR3 loop reads CASSSGMNTEAFF. CDR3 DNA: TGTGCCAGCAGTTCGGGGATGAACACTGAAGCTTTCTTT.

V is TRBV30 and J is TRBJ2-1; 9 bases match TRBD2. The CDR3 totals 18 residues. The V segment lost 2 bases and the J segment 3 bases; nucleotides outside the gene matches: 14. Germline V gene data show CDR1 as GTSNPN and CDR2 as SVGIG (reference sequence). CDR3 bases: TGTGCCTGGAGTCGCAAAGACGGGCTAGCGGGACTCTACAATGAGCAGTTCTTC. This sequence encodes CAWSRKDGLAGLYNEQFF.

The chain joins TRBV7-8 to TRBJ2-3; D is uncertain. Trimming shortened V by 6 bases and J by 8 bases, and 21 bases separated the two germline ends. The CDR3 sequence is 15 residues long. From germline, CDR1 is SGHVS and CDR2 FQNEAQ. Here the CDR3 reads CASRGSLDPELTQYF. The CDR3 DNA sequence: TGTGCCAGCAGAGGGTCCTTAGATCCTGAGCTTACGCAGTATTTT. The variable domain in full, completed from reference TRBV7-8 and TRBJ2-3, reads GAGVSQSPRYKVAKRGQDVALRCDPISGHVSLFWYQQALGQGPEFLTYFQNEAQLDKSGLPSDRFFAERPEGSVSTLKIQRTQQEDSAVYLCASRGSLDPELTQYFGPGTRLTVL.

The chain carries TRBV5-8 and TRBJ2-1; the match to TRBD2 covers 9 bases. Germline CDR1 is SGHTS and CDR2 is YDEGEE. The CDR3 is 15 amino acids. Unmatched junction bases numbered 7, after V lost 2 bases and J lost 7 bases. The CDR3: CASSLILAGYNEQFF. CDR3 DNA: TGTGCCAGCAGCTTAATCCTAGCGGGATATAATGAGCAGTTCTTC. Supplemented by reference TRBV5-8 and TRBJ2-1, the full variable domain reads EAGVTQSPTHLIKTRGQQATLRCSPISGHTSVYWYQQALGLGLQFLLWYDEGEERNRGNFPPRFSGRQFPNYSSELNVNALELEDSALYLCASSLILAGYNEQFFGPGTRLTVL.

The CDR3 loop reads CASSQDRARRNNEKLFF. The CDR3 DNA is TGTGCCAGCAGCCAAGATCGAGCACGGAGAAATAATGAAAAACTGTTTTTT. The rearrangement links TRBV4-2 to TRBJ1-4, with D uncertain. V was shortened by 0 bases and J by 4 bases, with 15 bases between the two germline ends. The CDR3 extends over 17 amino acids. The V gene's germline CDR1 is LGHNA and CDR2 YNFKEQ.

The V call is TRBV6-5, the J call TRBJ1-6, with unresolved D. Germline CDR1 reads MNHEY; CDR2 reads SVGAGI. V lost 0 bases and J lost 2, with 8 bases in between. There are 16 residues in the CDR3. Here the CDR3 reads CASSYSISAYNSPLHF. The CDR3 nucleotides read TGTGCCAGCAGTTACTCGATTTCAGCCTATAATTCACCCCTCCACTTT.

The rearrangement links TRBV9 to TRBJ2-1, with 10 bases matching TRBD2. Germline V gene lookup returns CDR1 SGDLS and CDR2 YYNGEE. J was trimmed by 5 bases and V by 4 bases; bases with no gene match: 6. The CDR3 is 15 residues long. The CDR3: CASSTGLAVNNEQFF. The CDR3 DNA follows: TGTGCCAGCAGCACCGGACTAGCGGTTAACAATGAGCAGTTCTTC.

The J gene is TRBJ1-5, the V gene TRBV2; possible D gene TRBD1, 5 bases. The CDR3 is made up of 15 amino acids. Germline V gives CDR1 SNHLY, CDR2 FYNNEI. The ends were cut back, 6 bases at V and 3 bases at J, with 15 bases in the middle. The CDR3 sequence: CASRGGFGYNQPQHF. The CDR3 bases are TGTGCCAGCAGGGGGGGTTTTGGGTACAATCAGCCCCAGCATTTT. The complete variable domain, with remaining parts taken from reference TRBV2 and TRBJ1-5, reads EPEVTQTPSHQVTQMGQEVILRCVPISNHLYFYWYRQILGQKVEFLVSFYNNEISEKSEIFDDQFSVERPDGSNFTLKIRSTKLEDSAMYFCASRGGFGYNQPQHFGDGTRLSIL.

The rearrangement joins TRBV3-1 (or the pseudogene TRBV3-2) to TRBJ2-3, with 8 bases lining up with TRBD1. The CDR3 loop spans 15 amino acids. From germline, CDR1 is LGHDT and CDR2 YNNKEL (reference sequence). Unmatched junction bases numbered 5, after V lost 1 base and J lost 5 bases. CDR3 sequence: CASSQVKQGGDTQYF. For the CDR3, the DNA is TGTGCCAGCAGCCAAGTCAAACAGGGGGGAGATACGCAGTATTTT.

The chain has TRBV19 and TRBJ2-2; no reliable D call. Germline V gives CDR1 LNHDA, CDR2 SQIVND (reference sequence). Trimming took 7 bases from V and 3 from J, leaving 12 bases between them. The CDR3 runs 14 residues. For the CDR3, the DNA is TGTGCCAGTATCTTTGGAAGAGACACCGGGGAGCTGTTTTTT. This gives the protein CASIFGRDTGELFF.

The chain couples TRBV5-1 to TRBJ1-6; D perhaps matches TRBD1 (5 bases). Trimming stripped 0 bases from V and 10 bases from J, with 8 bases between. CDR3 length: 13 residues. Germline V CDR1 and CDR2: SGHRS, YFSETQ. In nucleotides, the CDR3 is TGCGCCAGCAGCTTGGGGGACCCCTCACCCCTCCACTTT. Translation: CASSLGDPSPLHF. The variable domain in full, completed from reference TRBV5-1 and TRBJ1-6, reads KAGVTQTPRYLIKTRGQQVTLSCSPISGHRSVSWYQQTPGQGLQFLFEYFSETQRNKGNFPGRFSGRQFSNSRSEMNVSTLELGDSALYLCASSLGDPSPLHFGNGTRLTVT.

This chain links TRBV3-1 (or the pseudogene TRBV3-2) with TRBJ1-2, with TRBD1 as a possible D gene (5 bases). The CDR3 totals 15 residues. Trimming cost V 1 base and J 3 bases, with 12 bases left between them. CDR1 is LGHDT and CDR2 is YNNKEL in the germline V gene (reference sequence). The CDR3 bases are TGTGCCAGCAGCCAAGTTGGGGGACCGGACTATGGCTACACCTTC. Its protein product is CASSQVGGPDYGYTF.